One sample yielded the 27 T cell receptor beta chains listed below, sequenced in a study of shared clonotypes between healthy human individuals. Clones were sequenced by immunoSEQ multiplex PCR, and TCRdb holds only the in-frame ones, with some missing. The data show about 1 million clones, approximately 70% seen once. Input material: memory CD4+ T cells sorted from blood. Specified subset: CD45RA-negative fraction. These receptors were obtained from a man aged 18 to 30 in good health.

The table lists this clone with a count of one. The gene calls are TRBV4-1 and TRBJ1-6; D is perhaps TRBD1 (6 bases). CDR1 is MGHRA, CDR2 YSYEKL, per germline. The CDR3 extends over 15 amino acids. Deletions cut 6 bases from V and 6 bases from J, with 15 bases between. For the CDR3, the DNA is TGCGCCAGCAGTTCCTGGACAGATCCTAATTCACCCCTCCACTTT. Its translation: CASSSWTDPNSPLHF.

J is TRBJ1-4 and V is TRBV7-9; TRBD1 matches at 8 bases. The CDR3 length is 18 residues. The V and J ends lost 1 base and 0 bases, in that order; junction bases with no gene match: 7. Looked up from germline, CDR1 is SEHNR and CDR2 is FQNEAQ (reference sequence). CDR3 coding DNA: TGTGCCAGCAGCTTAGGGGGACAGGCCTTTGCAACTAATGAAAAACTGTTTTTT. Translation gives CASSLGGQAFATNEKLFF.

Here the CDR3 reads CASSPGQEANVLTF. Written as DNA, the CDR3 is TGCGCCAGCAGCCCGGGACAGGAGGCCAACGTCCTGACTTTC. The chain links TRBV5-1 to TRBJ2-6, with TRBD1 matching over 8 bases. The CDR3 totals 14 residues. V lost 4 bases and J lost 6; bases outside the gene matches: 3. Germline CDR1 is SGHRS and CDR2 is YFSETQ.

This clone was found many times. CDR3 sequence: CASNALLHGPYEQYF. CDR3 in DNA: TGTGCCAGCAACGCCCTTCTCCATGGGCCGTACGAGCAGTACTTC. This rearrangement joins TRBV6-1 to TRBJ2-7, with D uncertain. The CDR3 consists of 15 residues. Germline lookup yields CDR1 MNHNS and CDR2 SASEGT. V lost 7 bases and J 4 bases, leaving 20 bases between the germline ends.

There are a few counts of this clone. The identical CDR3 is also encoded by other nucleotide sequences in the sample. The rearrangement links TRBV28 to TRBJ2-7; no clear D gene. With 3 bases removed from V and 3 bases from J, the gap between germline ends came to 3 bases. The CDR3 sequence is 11 residues long. Per germline, CDR1 MDHEN and CDR2 SYDVKM. CDR3: CASSFSYEQYF. DNA for the CDR3: TGTGCCAGCAGTTTCAGCTACGAGCAGTACTTC.

This chain uses TRBV10-3 with TRBJ2-1, with TRBD2 matching 7 bases. Per the germline V gene, CDR1 is ENHRY and CDR2 is SYGVKD. Germline trimming cut 4 bases from V and 5 bases from J; bases unmatched to any gene: 5. The CDR3 is made up of 14 amino acids. Written as DNA, the CDR3 is TGTGCCATCAGTGGACTAGCTGAAAACAATGAGCAGTTCTTC. Translated, it gives CAISGLAENNEQFF.

A note on this clone: A much larger clone lies one base from this, so it may be a read error. The chain links TRBV5-5 to TRBJ2-7, with D possibly matching TRBD1 (5 bases). V lost 1 base to trimming and J lost 3 bases, with 5 bases between them. Germline V CDR1 and CDR2: SGHKS, YYEKEE (reference sequence). This CDR3 contains 12 residues. CDR3 loop: CASSLRGYEQYF. CDR3 bases: TGTGCCAGCAGCTTGAGGGGCTACGAGCAGTACTTC.

The rearrangement links TRBV5-6 to TRBJ1-2; tentatively, D is TRBD1 (6 bases). Germline V gene data show CDR1 as SGHDT and CDR2 as YYEEEE. This CDR3 has 16 residues. The V end lost 4 bases, the J end lost 0 bases, and 16 bases lay between the germline ends. The CDR3 reads CASSLLSRDTNYGYTF. The CDR3 DNA follows: TGTGCCAGCAGCCTACTCAGCCGGGACACTAACTATGGCTACACCTTC.

The chain carries TRBV30 and TRBJ2-2, with D perhaps matching TRBD1 (6 bases). The V and J ends lost 5 bases and 4 bases respectively, with 23 bases between them. Germline lookup yields CDR1 GTSNPN and CDR2 SVGIG (reference sequence). The CDR3 runs 17 residues. CDR3 loop: CAWLNGDQGIFTGELFF. The CDR3 DNA is TGTGCCTGGCTTAACGGCGACCAGGGGATCTTCACCGGGGAGCTGTTTTTT.

This sequence joins TRBV6-1 and TRBJ2-7, with D tentatively TRBD2 (6 bases). This CDR3 spans 15 amino acids. Germline CDR1 and CDR2: MNHNS and SASEGT. Deletions cut 2 bases from V and 6 bases from J, with 17 bases between. The CDR3 spells CASSESRQGGSEQYF. Here the CDR3 DNA reads TGTGCCAGCAGTGAATCTCGGCAGGGAGGCTCCGAGCAGTACTTC.

The chain uses TRBV2 and TRBJ2-2; possibly TRBD1 for D (6 bases). The CDR3 sequence is 13 residues long. Trimming took 4 bases from V and 5 from J, leaving 8 bases between them. CDR1 and CDR2 from the germline V gene are SNHLY and FYNNEI. Here the CDR3 reads CASSGQVTGELFF. CDR3 bases: TGTGCCAGCAGTGGACAGGTTACCGGGGAGCTGTTTTTT.

This chain uses TRBV6-6 with TRBJ2-2, with D possibly being TRBD2 (7 bases). Germline V gene data show CDR1 as MNHNY and CDR2 as SVGAGI (reference sequence). This CDR3 comprises 15 residues. Deletions cut 7 bases from V and 5 bases from J, with 17 bases between. CDR3 sequence (DNA): TGTGCCAGCACCCCCAGTGGGGGGGCTACCGGGGAGCTGTTTTTT. Translation: CASTPSGGATGELFF.

This chain joins TRBV5-4 and TRBJ2-3; weak D call: TRBD2 (5 bases). V lost 3 bases and J lost 5, with 10 bases in between. CDR1 and CDR2 from the germline V gene are SGHNT and YYREEE (reference sequence). This CDR3 comprises 13 residues. Here the CDR3 reads CASSSRAVDTQYF. The CDR3 coding sequence is TGTGCCAGCAGCTCAAGAGCGGTAGATACGCAGTATTTT.

V is TRBV4-2 and J is TRBJ2-7; weak D call: TRBD1 (5 bases). CDR3 size: 18 residues. Per germline, CDR1 LGHNA and CDR2 YNFKEQ. Trimming removed 0 bases from V and 2 bases from J, with 20 bases in between. The CDR3 sequence is CASSQDESQGVLPYEQYF. The CDR3 coding sequence is TGTGCCAGCAGCCAAGATGAGAGCCAGGGCGTACTTCCCTACGAGCAGTACTTC.

The chain is built from TRBV6-5 and TRBJ1-3, with D maybe TRBD1 (5 bases). V dropped 8 bases and J dropped 1 base, with 15 bases sitting between them. Germline CDR1 MNHEY, CDR2 SVGAGI. This CDR3 region has 15 residues. CDR3 sequence (DNA): TGTGCCAGCGGCTCGCGGGGGAGGTCTGGAAACACCATATATTTT. Protein: CASGSRGRSGNTIYF.

The V call is TRBV10-3, the J call TRBJ2-1, with D tentatively TRBD2 (6 bases). The germline V gene has CDR1 ENHRY and CDR2 SYGVKD. V was trimmed by 0 bases and J by 0 bases, leaving 9 bases between them. The CDR3 length is 16 residues. In nucleotides, the CDR3 is TGTGCCATCAGTGAGTCGGGGGGTTACTCCTACAATGAGCAGTTCTTC. Translating it yields CAISESGGYSYNEQFF.

As to this clone: The sample contains more than one DNA sequence encoding this CDR3. The J gene is TRBJ2-2, the V gene TRBV5-1; D may be TRBD2 (5 bases). Per germline, CDR1 SGHRS and CDR2 YFSETQ. Between the trimmed V and J ends, which lost 0 bases and 2 bases, there was a span of 8 bases. The CDR3 loop spans 15 amino acids. CDR3 bases: TGCGCCAGCAGCTTGGGGAGGCGAAACACCGGGGAGCTGTTTTTT. Its translation: CASSLGRRNTGELFF. Drawing the rest from reference TRBV5-1 and TRBJ2-2, the complete variable domain is KAGVTQTPRYLIKTRGQQVTLSCSPISGHRSVSWYQQTPGQGLQFLFEYFSETQRNKGNFPGRFSGRQFSNSRSEMNVSTLELGDSALYLCASSLGRRNTGELFFGEGSRLTVL.

The V call is TRBV7-2, the J call TRBJ2-2; 7 nucleotides align to TRBD1. V shed 3 bases, J shed 1 base, and the junction held 2 bases outside the gene matches. The CDR3 runs 15 residues. CDR1 and CDR2 from the germline V gene are SGHTA and FQGNSA. Here the CDR3 DNA reads TGTGCCAGCAGCTTGGGACAGCAGAACACCGGGGAGCTGTTTTTT. This gives the protein CASSLGQQNTGELFF.

This clone was counted a single time. The chain is built from TRBV10-3 and TRBJ2-6; D is possibly TRBD1 (6 bases). The CDR3 length is 17 residues. Trimming removed 3 bases at V and 2 bases at J, with 14 bases between. CDR1 ENHRY and CDR2 SYGVKD come from the germline V gene. For the CDR3, the DNA is TGTGCCATCAGTGACAGGGGAAGGGGTCCTGGGGCCAACGTCCTGACTTTC. Translating gives CAISDRGRGPGANVLTF.

The rearrangement uses TRBV18 and TRBJ2-1; D is unresolved. Trimming shortened V by 3 bases and J by 10 bases, and 16 bases separated the two germline ends. CDR1 KGHSH and CDR2 LQKENI come from the germline V gene. The CDR3 loop spans 14 amino acids. The CDR3 DNA follows: TGTGCCAGCTCACCTCCTGTTAGGGCGGACGAGCAGTTCTTC. Protein product: CASSPPVRADEQFF.

V and J are TRBV2 and TRBJ1-2, with 9 bases lining up with TRBD1. Per the germline V gene, CDR1 is SNHLY and CDR2 is FYNNEI. V trimming: 7 bases; J trimming: 1 base; junction bases outside the gene matches: 10. The CDR3 length is 16 residues. CDR3 in DNA: TGTGCCAGCACAACAGGGGGCGCACTCTTTAACTATGGCTACACCTTC. This gives the protein CASTTGGALFNYGYTF. Full variable domain (remainder filled in from reference TRBV2 and TRBJ1-2): EPEVTQTPSHQVTQMGQEVILRCVPISNHLYFYWYRQILGQKVEFLVSFYNNEISEKSEIFDDQFSVERPDGSNFTLKIRSTKLEDSAMYFCASTTGGALFNYGYTFGSGTRLTVV.

The chain carries TRBV5-1 and TRBJ1-6; 8 nucleotides line up with TRBD1. This CDR3 has 15 residues. After removal of 1 base from V and 5 bases from J, the junction contained 2 bases not matched to a gene. Germline V CDR1 and CDR2: SGHRS, YFSETQ. CDR3 sequence (DNA): TGCGCCAGCAGCTTGATGGGACAGGATAATTCACCCCTCCACTTT. Residues: CASSLMGQDNSPLHF. Combining the CDR3 with reference TRBV5-1 and TRBJ1-6 gives the whole variable domain KAGVTQTPRYLIKTRGQQVTLSCSPISGHRSVSWYQQTPGQGLQFLFEYFSETQRNKGNFPGRFSGRQFSNSRSEMNVSTLELGDSALYLCASSLMGQDNSPLHFGNGTRLTVT.

This chain connects TRBV30 to TRBJ1-3; D gene uncertain. Trimming left V 3 bases short and J 9 bases short, with 12 bases between. The germline V gene has CDR1 GTSNPN and CDR2 SVGIG (reference sequence). CDR3 length: 12 residues. The DNA of the CDR3 is TGTGCCTGGAGCCGCTCCCCGTCCACCATATATTTT. Protein: CAWSRSPSTIYF.

The genes are TRBV6-1 and TRBJ1-2; tentative D call: TRBD1 (5 bases). The germline CDR1 and CDR2 sequences are MNHNS and SASEGT. This CDR3 spans 14 amino acids. V lost 4 bases, J lost 5 bases, and 14 bases lay in between. The CDR3: CASSGSHAGYGYTF. CDR3 bases: TGTGCCAGCAGTGGTAGCCATGCAGGGTATGGCTACACCTTC.

The sample holds a few counts of this clone. The chain combines TRBV4-1 with TRBJ2-5; D call uncertain. The CDR3 covers 15 residues. Germline V gives CDR1 MGHRA, CDR2 YSYEKL. V lost 1 base and J lost 4, with 13 bases in between. CDR3 coding DNA: TGCGCCAGCAGCCAAGGGTCCGCGGTTCGAGAGACCCAGTACTTC. Its protein is CASSQGSAVRETQYF.

The chain couples TRBV7-9 to TRBJ2-7; 8 bases match TRBD1. J gave up 2 bases and V 6 bases, and 3 bases lay outside the gene matches. Germline V gene data show CDR1 as SEHNR and CDR2 as FQNEAQ (reference sequence). The CDR3 length is 13 residues. This CDR3 is CASRETGAYEQYF. The CDR3 bases are TGTGCCAGCAGAGAGACAGGGGCCTACGAGCAGTACTTC. The whole variable domain, filled in from reference TRBV7-9 and TRBJ2-7, reads DTGVSQNPRHKITKRGQNVTFRCDPISEHNRLYWYRQTLGQGPEFLTYFQNEAQLEKSRLLSDRFSAERPKGSFSTLEIQRTEQGDSAMYLCASRETGAYEQYFGPGTRLTVT.

The rearrangement links TRBV10-3 to TRBJ2-4, with D hard to call. Trimming took 11 bases from V and 7 from J, leaving 9 bases between them. In germline, CDR1 is ENHRY, CDR2 SYGVKD. The CDR3 consists of 10 residues. The CDR3 DNA reads as TGTGCCTTCCCTGGGAACATTCAGTACTTC. It specifies CAFPGNIQYF.